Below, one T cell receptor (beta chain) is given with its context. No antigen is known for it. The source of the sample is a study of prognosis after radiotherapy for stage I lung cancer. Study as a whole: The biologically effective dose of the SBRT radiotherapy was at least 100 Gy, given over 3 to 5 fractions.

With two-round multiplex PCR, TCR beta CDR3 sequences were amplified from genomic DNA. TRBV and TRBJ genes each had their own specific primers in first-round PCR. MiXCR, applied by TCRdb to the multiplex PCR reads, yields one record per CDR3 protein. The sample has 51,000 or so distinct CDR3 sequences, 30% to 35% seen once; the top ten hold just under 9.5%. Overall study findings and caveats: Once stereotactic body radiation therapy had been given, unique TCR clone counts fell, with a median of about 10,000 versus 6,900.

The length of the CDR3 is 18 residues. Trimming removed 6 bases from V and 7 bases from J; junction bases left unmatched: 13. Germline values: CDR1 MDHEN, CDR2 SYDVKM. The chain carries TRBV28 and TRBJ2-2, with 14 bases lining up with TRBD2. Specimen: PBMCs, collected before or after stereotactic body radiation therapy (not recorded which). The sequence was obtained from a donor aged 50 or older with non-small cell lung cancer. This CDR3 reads CASSPPGLAGVCSGELFF. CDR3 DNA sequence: TGTGCCAGCAGCCCTCCGGGACTAGCGGGAGTTTGTAGCGGGGAGCTGTTTTTT.